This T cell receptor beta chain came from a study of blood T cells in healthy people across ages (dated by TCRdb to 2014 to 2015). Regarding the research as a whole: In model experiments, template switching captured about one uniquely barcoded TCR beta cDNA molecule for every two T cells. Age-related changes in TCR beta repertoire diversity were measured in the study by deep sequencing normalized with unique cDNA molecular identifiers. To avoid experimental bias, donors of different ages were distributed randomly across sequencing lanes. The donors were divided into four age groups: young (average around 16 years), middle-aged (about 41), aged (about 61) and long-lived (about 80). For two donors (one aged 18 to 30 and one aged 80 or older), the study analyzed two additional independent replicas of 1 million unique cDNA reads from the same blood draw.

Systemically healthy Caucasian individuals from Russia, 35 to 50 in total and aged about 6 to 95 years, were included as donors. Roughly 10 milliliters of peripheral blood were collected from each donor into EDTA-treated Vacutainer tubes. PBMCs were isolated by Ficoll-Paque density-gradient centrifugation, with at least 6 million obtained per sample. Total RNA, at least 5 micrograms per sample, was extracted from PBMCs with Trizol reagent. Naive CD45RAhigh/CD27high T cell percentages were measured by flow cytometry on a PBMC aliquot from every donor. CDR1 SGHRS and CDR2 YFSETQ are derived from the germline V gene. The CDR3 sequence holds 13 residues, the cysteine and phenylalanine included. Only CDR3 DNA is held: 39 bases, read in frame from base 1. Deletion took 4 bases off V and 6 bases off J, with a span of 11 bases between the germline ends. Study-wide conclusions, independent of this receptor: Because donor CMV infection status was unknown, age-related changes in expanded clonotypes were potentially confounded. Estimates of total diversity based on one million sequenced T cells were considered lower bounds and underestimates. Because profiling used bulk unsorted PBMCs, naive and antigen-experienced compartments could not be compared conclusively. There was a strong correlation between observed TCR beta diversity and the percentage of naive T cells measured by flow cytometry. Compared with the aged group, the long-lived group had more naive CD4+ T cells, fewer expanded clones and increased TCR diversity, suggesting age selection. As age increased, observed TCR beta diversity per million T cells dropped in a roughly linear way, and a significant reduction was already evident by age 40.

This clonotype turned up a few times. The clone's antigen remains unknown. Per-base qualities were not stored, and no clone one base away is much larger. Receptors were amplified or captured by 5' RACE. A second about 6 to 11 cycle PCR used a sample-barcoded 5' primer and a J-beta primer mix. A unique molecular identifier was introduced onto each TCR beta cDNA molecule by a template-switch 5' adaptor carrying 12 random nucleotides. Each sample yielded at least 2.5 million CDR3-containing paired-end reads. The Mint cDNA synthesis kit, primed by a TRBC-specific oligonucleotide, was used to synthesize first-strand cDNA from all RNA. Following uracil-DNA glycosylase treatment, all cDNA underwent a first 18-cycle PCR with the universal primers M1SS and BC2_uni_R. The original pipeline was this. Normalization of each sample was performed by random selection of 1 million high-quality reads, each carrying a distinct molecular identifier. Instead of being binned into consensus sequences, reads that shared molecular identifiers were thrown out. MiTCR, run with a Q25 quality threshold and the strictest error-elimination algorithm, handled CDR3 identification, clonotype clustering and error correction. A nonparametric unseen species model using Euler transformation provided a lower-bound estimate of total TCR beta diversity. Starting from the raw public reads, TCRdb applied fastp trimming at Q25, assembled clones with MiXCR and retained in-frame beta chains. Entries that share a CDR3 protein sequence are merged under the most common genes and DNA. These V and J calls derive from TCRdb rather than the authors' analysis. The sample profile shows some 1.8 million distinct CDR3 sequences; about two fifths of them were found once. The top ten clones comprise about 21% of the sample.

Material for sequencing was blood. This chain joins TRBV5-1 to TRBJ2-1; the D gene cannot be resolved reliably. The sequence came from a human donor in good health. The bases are TGCGCCAGCAGCCCGCAGGAAGGCAATGAGCAGTTCTTC. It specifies CASSPQEGNEQFF.